This T cell receptor (beta chain) stems from a study of chemoradiotherapy in HPV16-positive cancers. V shed 6 bases and J 9 bases; nucleotides not matched to a gene: 13. Germline loops: CDR1 MNHEY, CDR2 SMNVEV (reference sequence). This CDR3 spans 14 amino acids. Produced via immunoSEQ multiplex PCR; TCRdb's table is partial and in-frame only. The table lists under 15,000 clones, just under 80% of them singletons. The receptor was isolated from a human donor with HPV-associated anogenital cancer. The chain couples TRBV27 to TRBJ2-7; 8 nucleotides line up with TRBD1. The specimen was obtained from a patient who underwent chemoradiotherapy. CDR3 nucleotides: TGTGCCAGCAGGCTGACAGGGGATAGAGCGGGGCAGTACTTC. This gives the protein CASRLTGDRAGQYF.